This entry concerns a single T cell receptor (beta chain). Its antigen remains unknown. The data originate from a study of identical twins. Study-level points and caveats: In cord blood, abundant beta clonotypes had fewer insertions; memory showed no trend. Weaker excess twin sharing was seen among beta out-of-frame sequences. Conclusions came from cross-sectional statistical analysis, not from following the same donors.

V gave up 3 bases and J gave up 5 bases, with 10 bases separating them. Germline loops: CDR1 KGHSH, CDR2 LQKENI. The CDR3 is 13 residues long. A universal primer binding site was introduced by template switching. The final cDNA contained unique molecular identifiers. TCRdb re-called the 5' RACE reads with MiXCR, one entry per CDR3 protein. The sample has 450,000 or so distinct CDR3 sequences, 12% to 15% seen once. The sample also formed part of further work on yellow fever vaccine responses in identical twins.

The chain has TRBV18 and TRBJ2-5; D not certain. The source of this sequence is a woman between 18 and 29 years old in good health. Sequenced: CD4+ T cells sorted from blood. The CDR3 reads CASSPIGAETQYF. As DNA, the CDR3 is TGTGCCAGCTCACCGATAGGTGCTGAGACCCAGTACTTC.